These T cell receptor beta chains were read from a single sample in a study of blood T cell repertoires in COVID-19. Some clones are missing from TCRdb's copy, which holds only in-frame ones; the method was immunoSEQ multiplex PCR. The sample gives roughly 200,000 clones, 70% to 90% of which show up once; 4.9% is in the top ten. The sequenced material came from peripheral blood. Receptors originate from a woman of 80 years or more with acute or convalescent COVID-19. Both conserved end residues are part of each CDR3. D genes are given only for firm matches. Only some rows state a clone size, as once, few, many or a class for expanded clones.

v_call,d_call,j_call,cdr3_length,clone_size,cdr3_aa,cdr3_nt
TRBV29-1,TRBD1,TRBJ2-2,13,.,CSVTGGLFRELFF,TGCAGCGTAACAGGGGGCTTGTTTCGGGAGCTGTTTTTT
TRBV7-9,.,TRBJ2-5,15,.,CASSTNLGVRETQYF,TGTGCCAGCAGCACTAACCTAGGGGTTCGGGAGACCCAGTACTTC
TRBV2,TRBD2,TRBJ2-7,16,.,CASSLGAGARGVEQYF,TGTGCCAGCAGTTTGGGAGCGGGGGCACGAGGGGTCGAGCAGTACTTC
TRBV12-3/TRBV12-4,TRBD1,TRBJ1-2,13,.,CASSRGQGIDYTF,TGTGCCAGCAGTCGTGGACAGGGGATCGACTACACCTTC
TRBV18,.,TRBJ2-1,17,.,CASSPRLVGSSYNEQFF,TGTGCCAGCTCCCCCCGACTAGTAGGAAGCTCCTACAATGAGCAGTTCTTC
TRBV6-2/TRBV6-3,TRBD2,TRBJ2-3,17,.,CASSYSASGRGRDTQYF,TGTGCCAGCAGTTACTCTGCTAGCGGGAGGGGCCGAGATACGCAGTATTTT
TRBV30,.,TRBJ2-5,13,.,CAWNRGAMETQYF,TGTGCCTGGAATCGGGGGGCCATGGAGACCCAGTACTTC
TRBV9,TRBD1,TRBJ2-1,17,.,CASSVATGGSSYNEQFF,TGTGCCAGCAGCGTAGCGACAGGGGGCAGCTCCTACAATGAGCAGTTCTTC
TRBV10-3,TRBD1,TRBJ2-4,15,.,CAIASGTGGKNIQYF,TGTGCCATCGCTTCAGGGACAGGGGGCAAAAACATTCAGTACTTC
TRBV28,TRBD1,TRBJ2-1,14,.,CASSQRQGVNEQFF,TGTGCCAGCAGTCAAAGACAGGGGGTAAATGAGCAGTTCTTC
TRBV19,.,TRBJ2-6,16,.,CASSIVPRGGANVLTF,TGTGCCAGTAGTATAGTACCCCGAGGTGGGGCCAACGTCCTGACTTTC
TRBV18,.,TRBJ1-1,15,.,CASSPFGEGNTEAFF,TGTGCCAGCTCACCATTCGGGGAGGGGAACACTGAAGCTTTCTTT
TRBV30,.,TRBJ2-3,13,.,CAWSGEGTDTQYF,TGTGCCTGGAGCGGTGAAGGCACAGATACGCAGTATTTT
TRBV6-6,TRBD2,TRBJ2-7,16,.,CASSYGGLAGSYEQYF,TGTGCCAGCAGTTACGGAGGACTAGCGGGCTCCTACGAGCAGTACTTC
TRBV5-1,TRBD2,TRBJ2-1,19,once,CASSTLTSGKGNLNNEQFF,TGCGCCAGCAGCACCCTGACTAGCGGGAAGGGTAATTTAAACAATGAGCAGTTCTTC
TRBV7-9,.,TRBJ2-1,16,.,CASSPREASSYNEQFF,TGTGCCAGCAGCCCCCGTGAGGCAAGCTCCTACAATGAGCAGTTCTTC
TRBV6-2/TRBV6-3,.,TRBJ2-1,14,.,CASSTVGVANEQFF,TGTGCCAGCAGTACGGTGGGAGTCGCCAATGAGCAGTTCTTC
TRBV6-2/TRBV6-3,.,TRBJ2-6,16,.,CASSTSGHSGANVLTF,.
TRBV19,.,TRBJ1-1,15,.,CASSNDVRPNTEAFF,TGTGCCAGTAGTAATGATGTCAGGCCAAACACTGAAGCTTTCTTT
TRBV10-3,.,TRBJ1-5,13,.,CAISETNNQPQHF,TGTGCCATCAGTGAGACAAACAATCAGCCCCAGCATTTT
TRBV4-3,TRBD2,TRBJ2-2,16,.,CASSQNTGGVTGELFF,TGCGCCAGCAGCCAGAATACGGGAGGCGTCACCGGGGAGCTGTTTTTT
TRBV11-3,.,TRBJ2-1,15,.,CASSLGDSSYNEQFF,TGTGCCAGCAGCTTAGGGGACTCGTCCTACAATGAGCAGTTCTTC
TRBV27,.,TRBJ2-3,14,.,CASSFLLGRNTQYF,TGTGCCAGCAGTTTTTTGCTGGGGCGGAATACGCAGTATTTT
TRBV30,.,TRBJ2-1,12,.,CAWTRALNEQFF,TGTGCCTGGACCAGGGCGTTGAATGAGCAGTTCTTC
TRBV7-8,.,TRBJ2-2,15,once,CASSFVAVNTGELFF,TGTGCCAGCAGCTTTGTAGCGGTTAACACCGGGGAGCTGTTTTTT
TRBV7-2,TRBD2,TRBJ2-3,19,.,CASSVQHGTSGRSTHTQYF,TGTGCCAGCAGCGTTCAGCATGGGACTAGCGGGAGGTCCACTCATACGCAGTATTTT